The 5 T cell receptor beta chains reported below all come from one sample, sequenced in a study of T cell changes during pregnancy in multiple sclerosis. Measured with immunoSEQ multiplex PCR; TCRdb has only the in-frame clones, and not every one. The table records 40,000 or so clones, 90% to 95% of them present only once. The starting material was peripheral blood, obtained before pregnancy. These receptors all stem from a female donor with multiple sclerosis, enrolled in a pregnancy study.

On this clone: A junction end diverges from the germline sequence, so it may reflect a read error. The chain has TRBV25-1 and TRBJ2-3, with 7 bases lining up with TRBD2. CDR1 and CDR2 from the germline V gene are MGHDK and SYGVNS. The CDR3 is 14 amino acids. CDR3 sequence: CATSGGRGTDTQYF. The CDR3 coding sequence is TGTGCCACCAGTGGCGGGAGAGGCACAGATACGCAGTATTTT.

This rearrangement joins TRBV10-3 to TRBJ1-1; 9 positions match TRBD1. After removal of 5 bases from V and 0 bases from J, the junction contained 4 bases not matched to a gene. The CDR3 has 15 amino acids. CDR1 and CDR2 (germline): ENHRY, SYGVKD. CDR3 region: CAISPTGGLNTEAFF. The CDR3 DNA reads TGTGCCATCAGTCCGACAGGGGGATTGAACACTGAAGCTTTCTTT.

V gene TRBV2 combines with J gene TRBJ1-5; D not certain. The CDR3 is 14 amino acids. Germline V gene lookup returns CDR1 SNHLY and CDR2 FYNNEI. With 8 bases removed from V and 0 bases from J, the gap between germline ends came to 11 bases. The CDR3 nucleotides read TGTGCCAGCCTTGCGGGAAATAGCAATCAGCCCCAGCATTTT. Its translation: CASLAGNSNQPQHF.

This clone was detected only once. This chain connects TRBV6-4 to TRBJ2-3, with D maybe TRBD1 (6 bases). Germline V gene lookup returns CDR1 MRHNA and CDR2 SNTAGT. CDR3 length: 15 residues. The germline V and J ends were trimmed by 5 bases and 6 bases, with 18 bases remaining between them. The CDR3, as DNA: TGTGCCAGCAGTAATACAGGGAGACAAGGGGATACGCAGTATTTT. This sequence encodes CASSNTGRQGDTQYF.

This clone occurred once. The chain joins TRBV9 to TRBJ2-1; D gene uncertain. The length of the CDR3 is 12 residues. CDR1 is SGDLS and CDR2 is YYNGEE in the germline V gene. The V end lost 3 bases, the J end lost 8 bases, and 9 bases lay between the germline ends. The CDR3 region has the DNA TGTGCCAGCAGCGCCGATCGCGATGAGCAGTTCTTC. It specifies CASSADRDEQFF.